This TCR beta chain comes out of a study of cytomegalovirus exposure and HLA in healthy donors. The primer mix had 60 Vbeta and 13 Jbeta primers. Profiling relied on immunoSEQ multiplex PCR, and the TCRdb table lists in-frame clones only, not all of them. Of roughly 200,000 clones listed, over 75% are singletons. The CDR3 has 15 residues. The germline gives CDR1 MDHEN, CDR2 SYDVKM. Trimming took 5 bases from V and 6 from J; bases not matched to a gene: 10. Regarding the study as a whole: There was a cluster of highly shared sequence variants that was likely a sequencing artifact. Near-uniform donor sequencing depth was presumed by presence/absence analyses.

This clone was counted only a few times. Its antigen remains unknown. The chain uses TRBV28 and TRBJ1-1; TRBD1 agrees at 9 bases. This TCR was sampled from a woman aged 45-65 years in good health and CMV-seronegative. The specimen was PBMCs. The CDR3 region is CASSIHRGRGAEAFF. In DNA form, the CDR3 reads TGTGCCAGCAGTATTCACAGGGGGCGGGGGGCTGAAGCTTTCTTT.